The T cell receptor (beta chain) under discussion was sequenced for a study of beta chain features in type 1 diabetes. Overall study results and limits: There were fewer insertions and more deletions at the VDJ junctions of type 1 diabetes patients. The study notes PCR might favor shorter templates equally in patients and controls.

The isolated RNA, all of it, was reverse transcribed, so expressed TCRB transcripts were what got sequenced. TCRdb keeps only in-frame clones here, not all; method: immunoSEQ multiplex PCR. The sample shows under 950,000 clones, about 17% of them seen only once. Regarding this clone: The antigen remains unidentified.

The V gene end was trimmed by 5 bases and the J gene end by 1 base; junction bases not matched to a gene: 6. Germline CDR1 MDHEN, CDR2 SYDVKM. The CDR3 runs to 16 residues. This sequence originates from a woman under 30 in good health. The chain links TRBV28 to TRBJ2-2; 8 bases map to TRBD1. Sequencing was carried out using naive CD4+ T cells from blood. In DNA, the CDR3 is TGTGCCAGCAGTATCCTTGGACAGGGGAACACCGGGGAGCTGTTTTTT. Translated, it gives CASSILGQGNTGELFF.